This is a list of T cell receptor beta chains from one sample in a study of siplizumab effects on memory and regulatory T cells. Produced via immunoSEQ multiplex PCR; TCRdb's table is partial and in-frame only. The sample lists about 100,000 clones, about 91% seen once, with 2.5% to 3% in the top ten. What was sequenced was CD4+ T cells sorted from blood. The receptors were gathered from a human donor in good health. Some clones in this sample may be carry-over from other donors' samples. Both conserved end residues are part of each CDR3. The order of the fields is clone size, D gene, V gene, J gene, CDR3 DNA, CDR3 protein. D genes are given only for firm matches. Clone size is shown for a subset of rows, as once, few, many or a class of expanded clone.

clone size: .
D gene: .
V gene: TRBV21-1
J gene: TRBJ1-1
CDR3 DNA: TGTGCCAGCAGACGATCGTGGGACAGCCTGAATAGGGATTCTGAAGCTTTCTTT
CDR3 protein: CASRRSWDSLNRDSEAFF

clone size: .
D gene: TRBD2
V gene: TRBV2
J gene: TRBJ2-1
CDR3 DNA: TGTGCCAGCAAGGCGGGAGATTTGTATGAGCAGTTCTTC
CDR3 protein: CASKAGDLYEQFF

clone size: .
D gene: TRBD1
V gene: TRBV18
J gene: TRBJ1-1
CDR3 DNA: TGTGCCAGCTCAAAAATCGGGGGACAGCCGAACACTGAAGCTTTCTTT
CDR3 protein: CASSKIGGQPNTEAFF

clone size: .
D gene: .
V gene: TRBV5-6
J gene: TRBJ1-2
CDR3 DNA: TGTGCCAGCAGCTTGGGGGGACGGAACTATGGCTACACCTTC
CDR3 protein: CASSLGGRNYGYTF

clone size: .
D gene: .
V gene: TRBV5-4
J gene: TRBJ2-1
CDR3 DNA: TGTGCCAGCAGCTTAGCGGGTCGGAGGAATGAGCAGTTCTTC
CDR3 protein: CASSLAGRRNEQFF

clone size: .
D gene: TRBD2
V gene: TRBV29-1
J gene: TRBJ2-1
CDR3 DNA: TGCAGCCCCCGAGAGCGGGACTACAATGAGCAGTTCTTC
CDR3 protein: CSPRERDYNEQFF

clone size: .
D gene: .
V gene: TRBV7-3
J gene: TRBJ2-1
CDR3 DNA: TGTGCCAGCAGCTTAACGTCTGGGTACAATGAGCAGTTCTTC
CDR3 protein: CASSLTSGYNEQFF

clone size: .
D gene: TRBD2
V gene: TRBV7-9
J gene: TRBJ2-7
CDR3 DNA: TGTGCCAGCAGCCCAGGGGGACTAGCGGGAGGAAGTTACTACGAGCAGTACTTC
CDR3 protein: CASSPGGLAGGSYYEQYF

clone size: .
D gene: .
V gene: TRBV5-1
J gene: TRBJ2-5
CDR3 DNA: TGCGCCAGCAGCTTGTCCCTCAGGATGCAAGAGACCCAGTACTTC
CDR3 protein: CASSLSLRMQETQYF

clone size: .
D gene: TRBD2
V gene: TRBV19
J gene: TRBJ2-2
CDR3 DNA: TGTGCCAGTAGTTCCACGAGGACCCGACTAGCGGGAGGTCTGGCCGGGGAGCTGTTTTTT
CDR3 protein: CASSSTRTRLAGGLAGELFF

clone size: .
D gene: .
V gene: TRBV18
J gene: TRBJ2-2
CDR3 DNA: TGTGCCAGCTCACCACCTTCGAGAACCGGGGAGCTGTTTTTT
CDR3 protein: CASSPPSRTGELFF

clone size: .
D gene: TRBD1
V gene: TRBV25-1
J gene: TRBJ2-3
CDR3 DNA: TGTGCCAGCAGTGACGATAAGACAGGGGGCATTCGAGATACGCAGTATTTT
CDR3 protein: CASSDDKTGGIRDTQYF

clone size: .
D gene: .
V gene: TRBV7-2
J gene: TRBJ1-1
CDR3 DNA: TGTGCCAGCAGCCGAGGCAGGGCCACTGAAGCTTTCTTT
CDR3 protein: CASSRGRATEAFF

clone size: few
D gene: TRBD1
V gene: TRBV4-2
J gene: TRBJ1-1
CDR3 DNA: TGTGCCAGCAGCCAAGGGTACAGACAGGGAAAGAACACTGAAGCTTTCTTT
CDR3 protein: CASSQGYRQGKNTEAFF

clone size: .
D gene: TRBD2
V gene: TRBV11-3
J gene: TRBJ2-3
CDR3 DNA: TGTGCCAGCAGCCCGGGACTAGCGGGCATCACAGATACGCAGTATTTT
CDR3 protein: CASSPGLAGITDTQYF

clone size: once
D gene: .
V gene: TRBV6-5
J gene: TRBJ1-5
CDR3 DNA: TGTGCCAGCAGCAAAGGAGACACCGTCTCAGCCCAGCATTTT
CDR3 protein: CASSKGDTVSAQHF